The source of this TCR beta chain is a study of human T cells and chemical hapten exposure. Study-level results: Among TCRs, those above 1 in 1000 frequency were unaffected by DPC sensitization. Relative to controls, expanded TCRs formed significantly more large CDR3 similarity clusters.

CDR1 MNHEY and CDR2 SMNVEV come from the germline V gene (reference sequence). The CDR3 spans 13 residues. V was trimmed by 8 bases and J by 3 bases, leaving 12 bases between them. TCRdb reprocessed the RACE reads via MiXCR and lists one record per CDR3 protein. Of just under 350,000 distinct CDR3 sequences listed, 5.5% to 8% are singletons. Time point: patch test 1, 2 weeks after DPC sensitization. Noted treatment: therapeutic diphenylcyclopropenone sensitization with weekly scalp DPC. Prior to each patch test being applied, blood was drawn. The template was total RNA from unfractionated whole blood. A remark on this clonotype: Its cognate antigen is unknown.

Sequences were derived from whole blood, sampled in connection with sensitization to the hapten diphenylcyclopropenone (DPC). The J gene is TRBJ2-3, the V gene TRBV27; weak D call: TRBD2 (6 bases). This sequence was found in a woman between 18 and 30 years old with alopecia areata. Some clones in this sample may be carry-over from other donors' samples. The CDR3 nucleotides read TGTGCCAGCCGGACGGGAGCGACAGATACGCAGTATTTT. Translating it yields CASRTGATDTQYF.